This T cell receptor (beta chain) stems from a study of T cells in Graves' hyperthyroidism and ophthalmopathy. Study observations and caveats: Blood held most thyroid clonotypes expanded above 0.001 frequency.

This clonotype was recorded at least ten times. Its antigen is unknown. Researchers amplified the TCR beta CDR3 regions from RNA transcripts. The HTBI primer set served for first-round RT-PCR of the TCR CDR3. TCRdb recomputed calls from the multiplex PCR reads with MiXCR, one row per CDR3 protein. This repertoire shows roughly 500,000 distinct CDR3 sequences, about 15% found once; its top ten account for more than 5%. V was shortened by 5 bases and J by 5 bases, with 11 bases between the two germline ends. The CDR3 covers 13 residues. The germline V gene encodes CDR1 SGHTA and CDR2 FQGNSA. The chain has TRBV7-2 and TRBJ2-3, with D hard to call. The TCR originated in a woman in her twenties or thirties with Graves' hyperthyroidism that later progressed to Graves' ophthalmopathy. The sequenced sample consisted of blood. For the CDR3, the DNA is TGTGCCAGCAGCCCCCTCTTGGGAGATACGCAGTATTTT. Amino acid sequence: CASSPLLGDTQYF.